A single T cell receptor beta chain is shown here with its context. As yet, its antigen is unknown. Germline CDR1 is SNHLY and CDR2 is FYNNEI. The CDR3 covers 20 residues. V gave up 0 bases and J gave up 0 bases, with 18 bases separating them. The data stem from a study of T cell repertoires and Cas9 in healthy adults. As for the study in general: CD4 and CD8 compartments: SpCas9-reactive T cells profiled for potency, cytotoxicity, lineage.

Measured with immunoSEQ multiplex PCR; TCRdb has only the in-frame clones, and not every one. The sample has approximately 15,000 clones, about 89% seen once. Study-wide findings and caveats: SpCas9-reactive regulatory T cells reportedly mitigated SpCas9-reactive effector T cells in vitro.

The sequence derives from a human donor in good health. Specimen: Tregs (CD4+, CD25+, CD127-, CD137-, CD154-) from PBMCs; culture status not recorded. This chain connects TRBV2 to TRBJ1-6; no reliable D call. CDR3 residues: CASSEALQVPLSSYNSPLHF. CDR3 bases: TGTGCCAGCAGTGAAGCGCTTCAGGTTCCTCTTAGCTCCTATAATTCACCCCTCCACTTT.